This TCR beta chain was recorded in a study of cytomegalovirus exposure and HLA in healthy donors. General study results and limits: A later analysis linked some 17,000 TCR beta sequences to HLA alleles at 0.05 false discovery rate.

Worth noting for this clone: The antigen remains unidentified.

PCR employed 60 Vbeta and 13 Jbeta primers. Sequencing used immunoSEQ multiplex PCR; TCRdb keeps in-frame clones, though not all of them. This table holds under 100,000 clones. CDR3 length: 11 residues. The ends lost 5 bases at V and 15 bases at J; junction bases unmatched: 6. Germline V lookup: CDR1 SGHDN, CDR2 FVKESK. The sequenced sample consisted of PBMCs. The rearrangement joins TRBV14 to TRBJ2-1, with 8 bases identical to TRBD1. The source is a woman younger than 45 in good health and CMV-seronegative. Here the CDR3 DNA reads TGTGCCAGCAGCGAGACAGGGGTGGCGTTCTTC. Its protein is CASSETGVAFF.